Listed here are 18 T cell receptor beta chains from one sample, sequenced in a study of vaccination and CD4 T cells after COVID-19. At the Johns Hopkins FTIC core, DNA taken from cultured CD4+ T cells was sequenced by way of the Oncomine TCR Beta short-read assay. TCRdb re-called the PCR reads with MiXCR, one entry per CDR3 protein. This sample has about 10,000 distinct CDR3 sequences; about 33% occur once, and the top ten carry 25% to 35%. Treatment in this sample: roughly ten-day PBMC culture with coronavirus spike peptide pools or control peptides (ViraFEST assay). Prior to the COVID-19 pandemic (2011-2018), the unexposed donor's CD4+ T cells were collected. These TCRs are of unknown antigen specificity. The sample was CD4+ T cells from blood, cultured in vitro. Source of these receptors: a human donor in good health.

The chain is built from TRBV20-1 and TRBJ2-7; the D is unclear. The germline V and J ends were trimmed by 0 bases and 0 bases, with 9 bases remaining between them. Germline values: CDR1 DFQATT, CDR2 SNEGSKA (reference sequence). This CDR3 spans 14 amino acids. In DNA form, the CDR3 reads TGCAGTGCTAGAGATAGACGGAGCTCCTACGAGCAGTACTTC. As protein: CSARDRRSSYEQYF.

The rearrangement links TRBV6-4 to TRBJ1-2; 8 bases are shared with TRBD1. Germline values: CDR1 MRHNA, CDR2 SNTAGT. The CDR3 has 18 amino acids. The trim removed 3 bases at V and 7 bases at J, leaving 19 bases unmatched. Written as DNA, the CDR3 is TGTGCCAGCAGTGAATGGGGCTCTTTGACAGGGGAAGCTGGTGGCTACACCTTC. It yields the protein CASSEWGSLTGEAGGYTF.

V gene TRBV6-1 combines with J gene TRBJ2-2; 10 bases fit TRBD1. V was clipped by 7 bases and J by 10 bases; unmatched bases: 12. The length of the CDR3 is 15 residues. From germline, CDR1 is MNHNS and CDR2 SASEGT. Written as DNA, the CDR3 is TGTGCCAGCACTCTGGGGACAGGGGAGAGCGAGGAGCTGTTTTTT. Translation gives CASTLGTGESEELFF.

This clonotype occurred a few times. V gene TRBV24-1 combines with J gene TRBJ2-1, with D perhaps assigned TRBD1 or TRBD2 (6 bases each). V was clipped by 4 bases and J by 10 bases, with 16 bases between them. The length of the CDR3 is 14 residues. CDR1 KGHDR and CDR2 SFDVKD come from the germline V gene. CDR3 DNA sequence: TGTGCCACCAGTGACCCCGACGGGGGCCGGGAGCAGTTCTTC. Protein sequence: CATSDPDGGREQFF.

The chain joins TRBV5-1 to TRBJ2-3, with D perhaps matching TRBD1 (6 bases). The V gene lost 0 bases and the J gene lost 2 bases, with 16 bases spanning the gap. Looked up from germline, CDR1 is SGHRS and CDR2 is YFSETQ. There are 17 residues in the CDR3. The CDR3: CASSLDGGHGTTDTQYF. CDR3 sequence (DNA): TGCGCCAGCAGCTTGGATGGGGGCCACGGAACCACAGATACGCAGTATTTT.

This clonotype was observed a few times. The V and J genes are TRBV20-1 and TRBJ1-2; D is unclear. CDR3 size: 12 residues. CDR1 and CDR2 (germline): DFQATT, SNEGSKA (reference sequence). Trimming left V 4 bases short and J 1 base short, with 7 bases between. CDR3 loop: CSAKISNYGYTF. CDR3 nucleotide sequence: TGCAGTGCTAAAATAAGTAACTATGGCTACACCTTC.

In this sample, this clonotype turned up a few times. The chain has TRBV7-9 and TRBJ1-2, with D possibly matching TRBD1 (5 bases). The CDR3 is made up of 13 amino acids. The germline gives CDR1 SEHNR, CDR2 FQNEAQ (reference sequence). V was clipped by 0 bases and J by 7 bases, with 9 bases between them. In DNA, the CDR3 is TGTGCCAGCAGCTTAGCTGGGGACCGTGGCTACACCTTC. It yields the protein CASSLAGDRGYTF.

This sequence joins TRBV2 and TRBJ2-3, with D perhaps assigned TRBD1 or TRBD2 (5 bases each). V was cut by 4 bases and J by 2 bases, with 16 bases left in between. CDR3 length equals 16 residues. The germline gives CDR1 SNHLY, CDR2 FYNNEI. The CDR3 DNA reads TGTGCCAGCAGTGCCGCCGGGACGGCGATCACAGATACGCAGTATTTT. Encoded protein: CASSAAGTAITDTQYF.

This sequence joins TRBV27 and TRBJ1-5; D is ambiguous. Trimming stripped 2 bases from V and 6 bases from J, with 8 bases between. Per the germline V gene, CDR1 is MNHEY and CDR2 is SMNVEV (reference sequence). The CDR3 spans 13 residues. CDR3 bases: TGTGCCAGCAGTTTAGAGGGCCGTCAGCCCCAGCATTTT. Encoded protein: CASSLEGRQPQHF.

This clonotype has more than one count but fewer than ten. V is TRBV20-1 and J is TRBJ1-1; D gene ambiguous. Per the germline V gene, CDR1 is DFQATT and CDR2 is SNEGSKA (reference sequence). This CDR3 region has 12 residues. V gave up 0 bases and J gave up 3 bases, with 5 bases separating them. The CDR3 is CSAREKDTEAFF. The CDR3 nucleotides are TGCAGTGCTAGAGAAAAAGACACTGAAGCTTTCTTT.

This clonotype was recorded only once. At one of its ends the junction is not consistent with the germline gene, which may arise from a read error. The rearrangement uses TRBV7-6 and TRBJ2-1; 7 positions agree with TRBD1. The CDR3 runs to 15 residues. From germline, CDR1 is SGHVS and CDR2 FNYEAQ. CDR3 DNA sequence: TGTGCCAGCAGGTTAGGGGGCTCCATATACAATGAGCAGTTCTTC. Protein: CASRLGGSIYNEQFF.

The V and J genes are TRBV9 and TRBJ2-3; 8 nucleotides match TRBD2. The CDR3 covers 17 residues. The germline CDR1 and CDR2 sequences are SGDLS and YYNGEE. The V segment lost 4 bases and the J segment 0 bases; nucleotides outside the gene matches: 10. CDR3 protein: CASSPRGGASSTDTQYF. CDR3 DNA: TGTGCCAGCAGCCCTCGGGGGGGGGCCTCTAGCACAGATACGCAGTATTTT.

This rearrangement joins TRBV6-5 to TRBJ1-3, with 7 bases matching TRBD1. V shed 3 bases, J shed 4 bases, and the junction held 9 bases outside the gene matches. The CDR3 runs to 16 residues. Germline loops: CDR1 MNHEY, CDR2 SVGAGI. The CDR3, as DNA: TGTGCCAGCAGTTATGGGGAGAGGGGGCCCGGAAACACCATATATTTT. The encoded protein is CASSYGERGPGNTIYF.

The chain employs TRBV7-9 and TRBJ2-7; D is uncertain. Trimming took 5 bases from V and 6 from J, leaving 11 bases between them. Germline V CDR1 and CDR2: SEHNR, FQNEAQ (reference sequence). CDR3 size: 12 residues. DNA of the CDR3: TGTGCCAGCAGCCCCGACGTCGGCGAGCAGTACTTC. Protein product: CASSPDVGEQYF.

A few counts support this clonotype. The rearrangement joins TRBV6-1 to TRBJ2-2; 7 nucleotides line up with TRBD1. The trim removed 9 bases at V and 4 bases at J, leaving 8 bases unmatched. Looked up from germline, CDR1 is MNHNS and CDR2 is SASEGT. The length of the CDR3 is 14 residues. CDR3 sequence reads: CARARGLGTGELFF. DNA for the CDR3: TGTGCCAGGGCCAGGGGGTTAGGCACCGGGGAGCTGTTTTTT.

The rearrangement links TRBV6-1 to TRBJ1-2, with D unresolved. Trimming left V 2 bases short and J 8 bases short, with 9 bases between. The CDR3 runs to 12 residues. Per germline, CDR1 MNHNS and CDR2 SASEGT. For the CDR3, the DNA is TGTGCCAGCAGTGAACTGTCCAAGGGCTACACCTTC. Its protein product is CASSELSKGYTF.

The rearrangement joins TRBV2 to TRBJ1-2; D call uncertain. The CDR3 is made up of 12 amino acids. Per germline, CDR1 SNHLY and CDR2 FYNNEI. V lost 8 bases and J 4 bases, leaving 11 bases between the germline ends. The CDR3 coding sequence is TGTGCCAGCTCGGCGTCGGGCTATGGCTACACCTTC. Protein: CASSASGYGYTF. Looking up the rest from reference TRBV2 and TRBJ1-2 gives the full variable domain: EPEVTQTPSHQVTQMGQEVILRCVPISNHLYFYWYRQILGQKVEFLVSFYNNEISEKSEIFDDQFSVERPDGSNFTLKIRSTKLEDSAMYFCASSASGYGYTFGSGTRLTVV.

The chain links TRBV19 to TRBJ1-2; perhaps TRBD1 as D (6 bases). The germline V gene encodes CDR1 LNHDA and CDR2 SQIVND (reference sequence). Trimming removed 7 bases from V and 3 bases from J, with 18 bases in between. The length of the CDR3 is 15 residues. The CDR3 bases are TGTGCCAGTACCGAAAGGGGGGGCGGAGACTATGGCTACACCTTC. This encodes CASTERGGGDYGYTF.